This TCR beta chain stems from a study of metastatic and nonmetastatic thyroid tumors. Overall study findings and caveats: Within blood and tumor, benign nodules reportedly had significantly lower TCR beta diversity than malignant thyroid tumors did.

In the authors' methods: The study built a papillary thyroid cancer distant-metastasis classifier from CDR3 differences across clinicopathological groups. From the PCR reads, TCRdb re-called clones with MiXCR. These V and J calls rely on TCRdb rather than the paper's analysis. The table includes tens of thousands of clones, roughly 21% detected once. To note about this clone: Its antigen remains unknown.

Thyroid surgery was preceded by no treatment in any patient. Germline assignment: CDR1 MNHNS and CDR2 SASEGT. The CDR3 loop spans 14 amino acids. V lost 6 bases to trimming and J lost 2 bases; unmatched junction nucleotides: 7. This clonotype was obtained from a female donor with papillary thyroid cancer or a benign thyroid nodule (not recorded which). Some clones in this sample may be carry-over from other donors' samples. The sample consisted of blood. The chain uses TRBV6-1 and TRBJ2-7, with 7 bases that match TRBD1. The CDR3 loop is CASSGDRVPYEQYF. The DNA of the CDR3 is TGTGCCAGCAGCGGTGACAGGGTCCCCTACGAGCAGTACTTC.